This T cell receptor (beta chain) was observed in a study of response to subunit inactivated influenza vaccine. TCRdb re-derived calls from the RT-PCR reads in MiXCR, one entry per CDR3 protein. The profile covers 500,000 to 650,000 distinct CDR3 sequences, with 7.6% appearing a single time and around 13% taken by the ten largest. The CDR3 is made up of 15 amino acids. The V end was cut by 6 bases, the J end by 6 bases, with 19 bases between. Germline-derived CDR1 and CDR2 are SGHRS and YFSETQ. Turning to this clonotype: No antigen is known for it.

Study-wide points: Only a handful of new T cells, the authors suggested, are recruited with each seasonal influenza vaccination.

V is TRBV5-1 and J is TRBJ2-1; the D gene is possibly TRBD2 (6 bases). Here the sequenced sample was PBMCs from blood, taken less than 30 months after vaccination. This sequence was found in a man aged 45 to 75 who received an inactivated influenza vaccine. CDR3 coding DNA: TGCGCCAGCACCCCCGTGGGGGGACCCTTCAATGAGCAGTTCTTC. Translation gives CASTPVGGPFNEQFF.